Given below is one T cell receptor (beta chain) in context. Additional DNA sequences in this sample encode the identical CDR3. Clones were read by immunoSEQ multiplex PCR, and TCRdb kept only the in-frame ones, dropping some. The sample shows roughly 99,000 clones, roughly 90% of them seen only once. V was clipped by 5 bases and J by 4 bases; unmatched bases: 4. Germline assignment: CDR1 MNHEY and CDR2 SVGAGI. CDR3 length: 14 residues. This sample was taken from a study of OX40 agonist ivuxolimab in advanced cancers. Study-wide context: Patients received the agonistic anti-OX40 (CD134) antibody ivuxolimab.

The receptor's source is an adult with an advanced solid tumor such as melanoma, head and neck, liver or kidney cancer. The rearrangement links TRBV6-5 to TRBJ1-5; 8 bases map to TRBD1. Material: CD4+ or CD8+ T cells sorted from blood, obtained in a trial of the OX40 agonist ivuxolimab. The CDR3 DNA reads TGTGCCAGCAGTCCCGACAGGGGAAATCAGCCCCAGCATTTT. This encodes CASSPDRGNQPQHF.